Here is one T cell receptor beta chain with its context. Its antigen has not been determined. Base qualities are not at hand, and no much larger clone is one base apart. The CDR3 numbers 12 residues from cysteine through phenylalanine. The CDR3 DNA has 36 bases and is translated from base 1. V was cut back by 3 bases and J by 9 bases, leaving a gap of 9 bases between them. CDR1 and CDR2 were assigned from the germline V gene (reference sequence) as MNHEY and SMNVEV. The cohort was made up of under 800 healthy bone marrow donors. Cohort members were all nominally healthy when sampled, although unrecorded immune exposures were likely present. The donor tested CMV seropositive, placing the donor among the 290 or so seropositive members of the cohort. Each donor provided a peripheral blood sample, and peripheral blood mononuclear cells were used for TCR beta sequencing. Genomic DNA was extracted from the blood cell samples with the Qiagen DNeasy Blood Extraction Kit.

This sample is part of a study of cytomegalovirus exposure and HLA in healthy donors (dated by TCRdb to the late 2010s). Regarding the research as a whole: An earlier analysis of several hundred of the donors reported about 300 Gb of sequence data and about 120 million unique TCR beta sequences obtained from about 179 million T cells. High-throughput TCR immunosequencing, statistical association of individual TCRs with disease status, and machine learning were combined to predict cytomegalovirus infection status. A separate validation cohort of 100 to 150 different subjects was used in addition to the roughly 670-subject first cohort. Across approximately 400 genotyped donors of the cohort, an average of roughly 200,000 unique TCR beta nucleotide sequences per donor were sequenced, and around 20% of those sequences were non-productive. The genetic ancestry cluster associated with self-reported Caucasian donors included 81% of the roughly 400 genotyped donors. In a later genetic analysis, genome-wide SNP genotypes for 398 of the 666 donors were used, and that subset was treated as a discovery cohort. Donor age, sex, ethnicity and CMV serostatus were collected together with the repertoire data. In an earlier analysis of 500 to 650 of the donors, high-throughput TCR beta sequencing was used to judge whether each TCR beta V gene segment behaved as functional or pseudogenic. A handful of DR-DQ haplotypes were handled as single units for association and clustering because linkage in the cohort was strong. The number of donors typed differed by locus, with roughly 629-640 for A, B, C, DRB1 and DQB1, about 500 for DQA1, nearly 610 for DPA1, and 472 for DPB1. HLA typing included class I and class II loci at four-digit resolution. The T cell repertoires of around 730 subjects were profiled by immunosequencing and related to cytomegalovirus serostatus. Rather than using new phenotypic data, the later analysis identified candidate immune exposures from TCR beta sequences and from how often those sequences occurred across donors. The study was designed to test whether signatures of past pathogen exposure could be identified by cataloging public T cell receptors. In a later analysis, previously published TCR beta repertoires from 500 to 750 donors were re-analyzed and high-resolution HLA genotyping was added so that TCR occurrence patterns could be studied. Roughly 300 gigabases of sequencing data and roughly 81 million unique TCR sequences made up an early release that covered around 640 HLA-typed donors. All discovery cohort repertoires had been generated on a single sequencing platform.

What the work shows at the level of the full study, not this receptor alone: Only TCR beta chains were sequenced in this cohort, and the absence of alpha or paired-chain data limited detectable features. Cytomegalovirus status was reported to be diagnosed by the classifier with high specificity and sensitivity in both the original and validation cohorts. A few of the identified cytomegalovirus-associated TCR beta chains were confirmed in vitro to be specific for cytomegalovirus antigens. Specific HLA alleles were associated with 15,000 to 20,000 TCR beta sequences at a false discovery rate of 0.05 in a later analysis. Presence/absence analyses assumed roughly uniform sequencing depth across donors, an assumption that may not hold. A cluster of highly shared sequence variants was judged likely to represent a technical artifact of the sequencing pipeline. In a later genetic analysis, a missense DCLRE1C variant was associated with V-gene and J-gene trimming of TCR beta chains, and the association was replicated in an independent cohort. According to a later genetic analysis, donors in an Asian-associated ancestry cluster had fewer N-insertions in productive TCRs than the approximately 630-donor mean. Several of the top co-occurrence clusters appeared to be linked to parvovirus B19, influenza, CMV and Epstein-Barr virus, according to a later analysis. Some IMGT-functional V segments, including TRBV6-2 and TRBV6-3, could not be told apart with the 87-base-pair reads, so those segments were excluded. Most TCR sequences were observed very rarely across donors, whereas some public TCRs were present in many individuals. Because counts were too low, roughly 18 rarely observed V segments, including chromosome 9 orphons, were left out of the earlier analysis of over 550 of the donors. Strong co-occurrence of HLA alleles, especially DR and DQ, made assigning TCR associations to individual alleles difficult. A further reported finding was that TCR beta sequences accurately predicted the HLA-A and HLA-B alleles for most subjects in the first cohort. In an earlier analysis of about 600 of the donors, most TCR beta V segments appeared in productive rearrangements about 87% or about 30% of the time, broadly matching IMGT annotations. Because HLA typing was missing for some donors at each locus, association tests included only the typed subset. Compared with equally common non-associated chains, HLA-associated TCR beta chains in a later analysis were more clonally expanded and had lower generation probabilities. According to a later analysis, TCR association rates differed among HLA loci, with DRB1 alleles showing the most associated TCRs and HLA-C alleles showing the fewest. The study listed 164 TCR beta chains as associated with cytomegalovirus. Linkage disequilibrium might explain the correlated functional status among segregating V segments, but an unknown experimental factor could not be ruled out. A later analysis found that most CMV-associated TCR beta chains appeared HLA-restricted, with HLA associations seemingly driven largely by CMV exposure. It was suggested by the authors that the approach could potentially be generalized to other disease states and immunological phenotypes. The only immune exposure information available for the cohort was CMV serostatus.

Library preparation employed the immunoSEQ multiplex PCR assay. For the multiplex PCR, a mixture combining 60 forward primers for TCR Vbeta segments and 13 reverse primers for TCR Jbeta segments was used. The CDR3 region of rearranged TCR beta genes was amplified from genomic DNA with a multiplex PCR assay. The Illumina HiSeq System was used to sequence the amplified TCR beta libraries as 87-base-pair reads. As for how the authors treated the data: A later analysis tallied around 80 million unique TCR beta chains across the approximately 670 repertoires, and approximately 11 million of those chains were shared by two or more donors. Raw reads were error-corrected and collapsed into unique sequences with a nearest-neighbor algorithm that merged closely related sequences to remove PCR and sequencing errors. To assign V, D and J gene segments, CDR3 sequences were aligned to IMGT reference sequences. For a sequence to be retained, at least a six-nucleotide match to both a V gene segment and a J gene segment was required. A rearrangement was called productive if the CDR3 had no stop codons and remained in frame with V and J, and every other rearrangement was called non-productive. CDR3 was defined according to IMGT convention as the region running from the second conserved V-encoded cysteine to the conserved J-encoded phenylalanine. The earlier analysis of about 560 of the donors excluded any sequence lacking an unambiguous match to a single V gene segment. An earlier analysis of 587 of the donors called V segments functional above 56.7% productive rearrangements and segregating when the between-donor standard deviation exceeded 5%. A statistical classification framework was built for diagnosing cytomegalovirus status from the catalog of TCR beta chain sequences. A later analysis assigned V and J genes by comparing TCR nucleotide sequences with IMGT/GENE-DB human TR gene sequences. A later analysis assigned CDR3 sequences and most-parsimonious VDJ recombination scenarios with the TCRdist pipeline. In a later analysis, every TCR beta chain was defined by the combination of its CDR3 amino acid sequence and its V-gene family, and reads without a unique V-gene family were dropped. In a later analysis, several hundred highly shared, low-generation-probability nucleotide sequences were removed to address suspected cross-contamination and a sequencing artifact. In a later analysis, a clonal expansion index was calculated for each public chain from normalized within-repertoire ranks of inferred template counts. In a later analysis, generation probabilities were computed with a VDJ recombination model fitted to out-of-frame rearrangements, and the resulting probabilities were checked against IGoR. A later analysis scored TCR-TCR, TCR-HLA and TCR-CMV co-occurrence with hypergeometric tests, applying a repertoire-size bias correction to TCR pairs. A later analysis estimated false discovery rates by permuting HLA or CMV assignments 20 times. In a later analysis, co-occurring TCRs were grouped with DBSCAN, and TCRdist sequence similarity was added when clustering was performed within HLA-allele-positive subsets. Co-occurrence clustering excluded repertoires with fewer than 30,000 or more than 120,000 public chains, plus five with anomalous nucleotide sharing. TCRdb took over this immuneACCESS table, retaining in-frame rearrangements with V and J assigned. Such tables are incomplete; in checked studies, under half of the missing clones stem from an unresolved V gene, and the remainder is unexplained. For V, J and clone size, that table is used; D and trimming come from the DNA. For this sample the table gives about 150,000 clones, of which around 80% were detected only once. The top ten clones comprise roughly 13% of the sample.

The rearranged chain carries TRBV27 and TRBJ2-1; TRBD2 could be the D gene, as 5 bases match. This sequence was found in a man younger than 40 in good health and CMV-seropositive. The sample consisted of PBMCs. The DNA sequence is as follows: TGTGCCAGCAGTTTCGGCGAGGGTGAGCAGTTCTTC. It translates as CASSFGEGEQFF.